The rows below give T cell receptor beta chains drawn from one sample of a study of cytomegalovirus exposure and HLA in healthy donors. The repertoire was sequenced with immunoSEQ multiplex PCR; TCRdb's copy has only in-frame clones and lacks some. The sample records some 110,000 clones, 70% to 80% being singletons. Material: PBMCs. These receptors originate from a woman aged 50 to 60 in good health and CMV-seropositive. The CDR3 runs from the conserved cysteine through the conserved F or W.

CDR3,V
CASKERTTNTGELFF,TRBV27
CASRPHRSADTEAFF,TRBV7-2
CASRRTSGMDEQFF,TRBV6-6
CASSDHGGREQYF,TRBV6-5
CASSPSSQGQGVEQYF,TRBV7-6
CASSIGTEGEAFF,TRBV19
CASSLLAGGLKNTGELFF,TRBV7-9
CASSPPTGSGEKLFF,TRBV7-8
CAWTYPGRQETQYF,TRBV30
CASSLDDRGLEAFF,TRBV5-8
CASRSGLAYNEQFF,TRBV27
CASRNSSGNTIYF,TRBV7-3
CASNSGGGYAGANVLTF,TRBV19
CASSFSTDAYEQYF,TRBV28
CASRPGQGPEAFF,TRBV7-9
CASSPQGERSSYNEQFF,TRBV7-3
CASSPRSDTEAFF,TRBV5-1
CASSVLTGGPKIAFF,TRBV7-2
CAWGMGTGANVLTF,TRBV30
CASSSGQTTDTQYF,TRBV7-6
CASSLVGRGQGTEAFF,TRBV5-1
CASSKSGGGNTQYF,TRBV27
CASSSGQGGNEQFF,TRBV5-4
CASSLVWTGWNTEAFF,TRBV5-8
CASSFGDSSYNEQFF,TRBV11-1
CASSQDPGTGPEAFF,TRBV4-2
CASSTAGTINIQYF,TRBV5-4
CSVEISGEGETQYF,TRBV29-1
CASSLLASAGTGNTIYF,TRBV7-8
CASSIYPGQIIYEQYF,TRBV19
CASRSFGNQPQHF,TRBV19
CASSPMGQAGTGELFF,TRBV5-4
CASSPPTGGETDTQYF,TRBV18
CASSQPDGVTIYF,TRBV4-2
CASSLFEQRNTEAFF,TRBV28
CAISESGGGRGEQFF,TRBV10-3
CASSLGIDTQYF,TRBV5-4
CSVDPAGETQYF,TRBV29-1
CASSALTSGRDYEQYF,TRBV27
CASSFGTVNSGNTIYF,TRBV5-4
CASSLTGGLARDTQYF,TRBV7-3
CASRLVGRGRGSPLHF,TRBV12-2
CAWSVLRGGQGYTF,TRBV30
CASGPGQNNEKLFF,TRBV27
CASSTRQSYEQYF,TRBV6-6
CASSPNPGTSVYYEQYF,TRBV5-1